Listed below are T cell receptor beta chains from one sample, sequenced in a study of blood T cells in healthy people across ages. TCRdb called the 5' RACE reads again in MiXCR, with one record for every CDR3 protein. Among about 680,000 distinct CDR3 sequences listed, around 45% were seen once. The sample comprised blood. These receptor sequences come from a woman aged 60-75 years in good health. CDR3s include the opening cysteine and the closing phenylalanine or tryptophan. Each record gives: D gene, clone size, V gene, J gene, CDR3 DNA, CDR3 protein. The D gene is left open where the match is weak. Expanded clones are given a class, and other clones once, few, many or no size at all.

d_gene: TRBD1; abundance: NA; v_gene: TRBV29-1; j_gene: TRBJ2-1; CDR3nt: TGCGGCGTTGGTAGGACAGGGGCGGGCGATGAGCAGTTCTTC; CDR3aa: CGVGRTGAGDEQFF
d_gene: NA; abundance: NA; v_gene: TRBV27; j_gene: TRBJ2-5; CDR3nt: TGTGCCAGCACTCTTTACGACAGTCCTAGAGGAGAGACCCAGTACTTC; CDR3aa: CASTLYDSPRGETQYF
d_gene: NA; abundance: NA; v_gene: TRBV12-3/TRBV12-4; j_gene: TRBJ1-2; CDR3nt: TGTGCCAGCAGCCGGATGACAGAATCCGGCTACACCTTC; CDR3aa: CASSRMTESGYTF
d_gene: TRBD1; abundance: few; v_gene: TRBV18; j_gene: TRBJ2-5; CDR3nt: TGTGCCAGCTCACCGCAGGGGGCTGTGGAGACCCAGTACTTC; CDR3aa: CASSPQGAVETQYF
d_gene: TRBD2; abundance: NA; v_gene: TRBV7-7; j_gene: TRBJ2-1; CDR3nt: TGTGCTAGCAGCTATAGCGGGTTGGACAATGAGCAGTTCTTC; CDR3aa: CASSYSGLDNEQFF
d_gene: TRBD2; abundance: few; v_gene: TRBV20-1; j_gene: TRBJ2-7; CDR3nt: TGCAGTGCTAGATCCTACACTAGCGCCAGCTCCTACGAGCAGTACTTC; CDR3aa: CSARSYTSASSYEQYF
d_gene: NA; abundance: NA; v_gene: TRBV9; j_gene: TRBJ1-2; CDR3nt: TGTGCCTGCAGCGTAGAAGGGGGGCTAAGTGGCTACACCTTC; CDR3aa: CACSVEGGLSGYTF
d_gene: NA; abundance: NA; v_gene: TRBV28; j_gene: TRBJ2-7; CDR3nt: TGTGCCAGCAGTAACCCGGACATCTCCTACGAGCAGTACTTC; CDR3aa: CASSNPDISYEQYF
d_gene: TRBD2; abundance: NA; v_gene: TRBV28; j_gene: TRBJ2-1; CDR3nt: TGTGCCAGCAGTTCCTACGGGGGGACTAGCGGGAGCTCCTACAATGAGCAGTTCTTC; CDR3aa: CASSSYGGTSGSSYNEQFF
d_gene: NA; abundance: NA; v_gene: TRBV7-9; j_gene: TRBJ2-3; CDR3nt: TGTGCCAGCAGCTTAGGTGTGACGAATACGCAGTATTTT; CDR3aa: CASSLGVTNTQYF
d_gene: TRBD2; abundance: NA; v_gene: TRBV19; j_gene: TRBJ2-7; CDR3nt: TGTGCCAGTAGGGGACTAGCGGGAGGGCCTACTGATGAGCAGTACTTC; CDR3aa: CASRGLAGGPTDEQYF
d_gene: TRBD1; abundance: few; v_gene: TRBV6-1; j_gene: TRBJ1-2; CDR3nt: TGTGCCAGCAGCCGGGGGACAGGGATAACCTATGGCTACACCTTC; CDR3aa: CASSRGTGITYGYTF
d_gene: NA; abundance: NA; v_gene: TRBV20-1; j_gene: TRBJ1-4; CDR3nt: TGCAGTGCTACGGACATCCTCACGACTAATGAAAAACTGTTTTTT; CDR3aa: CSATDILTTNEKLFF
d_gene: NA; abundance: NA; v_gene: TRBV7-2; j_gene: TRBJ2-2; CDR3nt: TGTGCCAGCAGCTTAGGGTCTGTGGAGCTGTTTTTT; CDR3aa: CASSLGSVELFF
d_gene: NA; abundance: few; v_gene: TRBV2; j_gene: TRBJ2-3; CDR3nt: TGTGCCAGCATGGGGAGCCCCACAGATACGCAGTATTTT; CDR3aa: CASMGSPTDTQYF
d_gene: TRBD1; abundance: few; v_gene: TRBV14; j_gene: TRBJ2-7; CDR3nt: TGTGCCAGCAGCCAAGGTGGGGGCCGGGACAGGCGATTTTACGAGCAGTACTTC; CDR3aa: CASSQGGGRDRRFYEQYF
d_gene: TRBD2; abundance: NA; v_gene: TRBV20-1; j_gene: TRBJ2-7; CDR3nt: TGCAGTGCTAGATTCTTCGGGAGGGCGGGGGACGAGCAGTACTTC; CDR3aa: CSARFFGRAGDEQYF
d_gene: TRBD2; abundance: NA; v_gene: TRBV5-1; j_gene: TRBJ2-6; CDR3nt: TGCGCCAGCAGCTCCGGACTAGCGGGAGGATCTGGGGCCAACGTCCTGACTTTC; CDR3aa: CASSSGLAGGSGANVLTF
d_gene: NA; abundance: few; v_gene: TRBV6-2/TRBV6-3; j_gene: TRBJ2-7; CDR3nt: TGTGCCACCACGGAGCGGTACGAGCAGTACTTC; CDR3aa: CATTERYEQYF
d_gene: NA; abundance: NA; v_gene: TRBV7-9; j_gene: TRBJ2-1; CDR3nt: TGTGCCAGCAGCTCCAGAAGGGAACCCACCTACAATGAGCAGTTCTTC; CDR3aa: CASSSRREPTYNEQFF
d_gene: TRBD1; abundance: few; v_gene: TRBV4-3; j_gene: TRBJ2-7; CDR3nt: TGCGCCAGCAGCCGGGGACAGGCGAGCTACGAGCAGTACTTC; CDR3aa: CASSRGQASYEQYF
d_gene: NA; abundance: NA; v_gene: TRBV11-2; j_gene: TRBJ1-6; CDR3nt: TGTGCCAGCAGCTCTCGGGGAGGGATTTCACCCCTCCACTTT; CDR3aa: CASSSRGGISPLHF
d_gene: TRBD2; abundance: few; v_gene: TRBV29-1; j_gene: TRBJ2-1; CDR3nt: TGCAGCGAACAGACTAGCGGGGCTTACAATGAGCAGTTCTTC; CDR3aa: CSEQTSGAYNEQFF
d_gene: TRBD2; abundance: few; v_gene: TRBV29-1; j_gene: TRBJ2-3; CDR3nt: TGCAGCGCCCCAGCGGGAGGCAACTTGGCCACAGATACGCAGTATTTT; CDR3aa: CSAPAGGNLATDTQYF
d_gene: TRBD1; abundance: NA; v_gene: TRBV9; j_gene: TRBJ2-3; CDR3nt: TGTGCCAGCAGCGTACATGGACAGGCGACGGATACGCAGTATTTT; CDR3aa: CASSVHGQATDTQYF
d_gene: NA; abundance: few; v_gene: TRBV28; j_gene: TRBJ2-2; CDR3nt: TGTGCCAGCAGTTTAACGACATCGAACACCGGGGAGCTGTTTTTT; CDR3aa: CASSLTTSNTGELFF
d_gene: NA; abundance: few; v_gene: TRBV27; j_gene: TRBJ1-1; CDR3nt: TGTGCCAGCAGTTTATTGGTGAACACTGAAGCTTTCTTT; CDR3aa: CASSLLVNTEAFF
d_gene: TRBD1; abundance: NA; v_gene: TRBV29-1; j_gene: TRBJ2-3; CDR3nt: TGCAGCGACCTGGACAGGGCTGGCACAGATACGCAGTATTTT; CDR3aa: CSDLDRAGTDTQYF
d_gene: TRBD2; abundance: once; v_gene: TRBV3-1; j_gene: TRBJ2-7; CDR3nt: TGTGCCACCCGCGGGAGGGAATCCTACAATGAGCAGTACTTC; CDR3aa: CATRGRESYNEQYF
d_gene: NA; abundance: NA; v_gene: TRBV10-2; j_gene: TRBJ2-7; CDR3nt: TGCGCCAGCAGTGTAGGGGCAGAGTACAATGAGCAGTACTTC; CDR3aa: CASSVGAEYNEQYF
d_gene: NA; abundance: NA; v_gene: TRBV9; j_gene: TRBJ1-1; CDR3nt: TGTGCCAGCAGCGGAAAGAGTGGAGGAGGGAACACTGAAGCTTTCTTT; CDR3aa: CASSGKSGGGNTEAFF
d_gene: TRBD2; abundance: few; v_gene: TRBV12-3/TRBV12-4; j_gene: TRBJ2-1; CDR3nt: TGTGCCAGCAGTCGCGGGACTAGCGGGAGGTTGAATGAGCAGTTCTTC; CDR3aa: CASSRGTSGRLNEQFF
d_gene: NA; abundance: NA; v_gene: TRBV20-1; j_gene: TRBJ1-5; CDR3nt: TGCAGTGCTAGAGACCCTGGGAGGAGCAATCAGCCCCAGCATTTT; CDR3aa: CSARDPGRSNQPQHF
d_gene: NA; abundance: NA; v_gene: TRBV20-1; j_gene: TRBJ2-1; CDR3nt: TGCAGTGCTAGGTGGGCACTTATCAATGAGCAGTTCTTC; CDR3aa: CSARWALINEQFF
d_gene: NA; abundance: once; v_gene: TRBV29-1; j_gene: TRBJ2-7; CDR3nt: TGTAGCGTTGGAGGGGTGAGACGGGGTTCCTCTTACGAGCAGTACTTC; CDR3aa: CSVGGVRRGSSYEQYF
d_gene: NA; abundance: few; v_gene: TRBV28; j_gene: TRBJ2-7; CDR3nt: TGTGCCAGCAGTGAAATACTAGTGCGCTACGAGCAGTACTTC; CDR3aa: CASSEILVRYEQYF
d_gene: TRBD1; abundance: NA; v_gene: TRBV9; j_gene: TRBJ2-4; CDR3nt: TGTGCCAGCAGCGTGTCAGACAGGGGGCTCGGGGAGCAGTACTTC; CDR3aa: CASSVSDRGLGEQYF
d_gene: NA; abundance: NA; v_gene: TRBV27; j_gene: TRBJ1-5; CDR3nt: TGTGCCAGCAGTTTGTCCAGCCCCTTGTGGCCCCAGCATTTT; CDR3aa: CASSLSSPLWPQHF
d_gene: TRBD1; abundance: NA; v_gene: TRBV29-1; j_gene: TRBJ1-2; CDR3nt: TGCAGCGGGCAAAGGAGGGACAGGAACTATGGCTACACCTTC; CDR3aa: CSGQRRDRNYGYTF
d_gene: NA; abundance: once; v_gene: TRBV29-1; j_gene: TRBJ2-5; CDR3nt: TGCAGCGTCGACACCCCGACCCAGTACTTC; CDR3aa: CSVDTPTQYF
d_gene: NA; abundance: few; v_gene: TRBV4-3; j_gene: TRBJ2-7; CDR3nt: TGCGCCAGCAGCCAAGATCGGATGCGCTACGAGCAGTACTTC; CDR3aa: CASSQDRMRYEQYF
d_gene: NA; abundance: NA; v_gene: TRBV20-1; j_gene: TRBJ1-2; CDR3nt: TGCAGTGCTAGGGACAGCCGGGACTATGGCTACACCTTC; CDR3aa: CSARDSRDYGYTF
d_gene: NA; abundance: NA; v_gene: TRBV20-1; j_gene: TRBJ2-3; CDR3nt: TGCAGTGCTAGAGAGCATAGCACAGATACGCAGTATTTT; CDR3aa: CSAREHSTDTQYF
d_gene: TRBD2; abundance: NA; v_gene: TRBV2; j_gene: TRBJ2-7; CDR3nt: TGTGCCAGCACTTGGCGGGAGAGCTCCTACGAGCAGTACTTC; CDR3aa: CASTWRESSYEQYF
d_gene: TRBD2; abundance: few; v_gene: TRBV7-2; j_gene: TRBJ2-7; CDR3nt: TGTGCCAGCAGCTCAACGTTAGCGGGAGAGGGAGGGCAGTACTTC; CDR3aa: CASSSTLAGEGGQYF
d_gene: NA; abundance: once; v_gene: TRBV21-1; j_gene: TRBJ1-1; CDR3nt: TGTGCCAGCAGCCTTCGGCCGACAGGGTACACTGAAGCTTTCTTT; CDR3aa: CASSLRPTGYTEAFF